This TCR beta chain was identified during a study of T and B cells in COVID-19 patients. This clonotype is termed medium-sized. Trimming removed 10 bases from V and 3 bases from J; junction bases left unmatched: 10. Germline assignment: CDR1 ENHRY and CDR2 SYGVKD. This CDR3 region has 14 residues. Each TRB amplification used roughly 220-550 ng of genomic DNA from blood. Multiplex PCR with BIOMED2 TRB-A/B primer pools amplified TRB rearrangements. Using its own MiXCR run on the multiplex PCR reads, TCRdb lists one record per CDR3 protein. The table shows 3,500 to 4,500 distinct CDR3 sequences, with approximately 20% occurring only once.

This TCR derives from a human donor with active COVID-19. The specimen was blood. The chain couples TRBV10-3 to TRBJ2-7, with 9 bases matching TRBD1. In DNA form, the CDR3 reads TGTGCCAGTGGTGCCCGGGACAGGGACTACGAGCAGTACTTC. Protein product: CASGARDRDYEQYF.